Shown below are 19 T cell receptor beta chains from a single sample sequenced in a study of lymphopenia after photon versus proton radiotherapy. Clones were read by immunoSEQ multiplex PCR, and TCRdb kept only the in-frame ones, dropping some. The profile shows about 39,000 clones, more than 85% of them singletons. Sequenced here: peripheral blood, sampled from a patient treated with photon-based radiotherapy. The source is a man aged 55 to 70 with cholangiocarcinoma.

The chain combines TRBV7-9 with TRBJ2-2, with 13 bases fitting TRBD2. Per germline, CDR1 SEHNR and CDR2 FQNEAQ (reference sequence). The V gene end was trimmed by 5 bases and the J gene end by 5 bases; junction bases not matched to a gene: 11. The CDR3 runs to 18 residues. The CDR3 loop reads CASSPVGGLAGRTGELFF. The CDR3 DNA sequence: TGTGCCAGCAGCCCCGTAGGGGGACTAGCGGGAAGAACCGGGGAGCTGTTTTTT.

This chain links TRBV28 with TRBJ2-6; TRBD1 aligns across 7 bases. There are 16 residues in the CDR3. Germline V CDR1 and CDR2: MDHEN, SYDVKM. J lost 1 base, V lost 5 bases, and 5 bases had no gene match. The CDR3 reads CASSPGQPSGANVLTF. The CDR3 coding sequence is TGTGCCAGCAGTCCGGGACAGCCTTCTGGGGCCAACGTCCTGACTTTC. Using reference TRBV28 and TRBJ2-6 for the parts outside the CDR3, the full variable domain is DVKVTQSSRYLVKRTGEKVFLECVQDMDHENMFWYRQDPGLGLRLIYFSYDVKMKEKGDIPEGYSVSREKKERFSLILESASTNQTSMYLCASSPGQPSGANVLTFGAGSRLTVL.

The chain employs TRBV5-6 and TRBJ2-3; possible D gene TRBD2, 5 bases. Germline V CDR1 and CDR2: SGHDT, YYEEEE. The CDR3 totals 17 residues. Trimming took 2 bases from V and 5 from J, leaving 21 bases between them. For the CDR3, the DNA is TGTGCCAGCAGCTTCCCCCTAGCCCCGGGTCGGGGAGATACGCAGTATTTT. Protein product: CASSFPLAPGRGDTQYF.

The gene calls are TRBV19 and TRBJ2-1, with 7 bases fitting TRBD1. The CDR3 has 15 amino acids. Trimming removed 2 bases from V and 1 base from J; junction bases left unmatched: 2. Germline CDR1 is LNHDA and CDR2 is SQIVND (reference sequence). In nucleotides, the CDR3 is TGTGCCAGTAGTATATCGGGACAGTCCTACAATGAGCAGTTCTTC. Protein: CASSISGQSYNEQFF.

The CDR3 loop is CASSLGPTGANTEAFF. In nucleotides, the CDR3 is TGCGCCAGCAGCTTGGGACCGACAGGGGCCAACACTGAAGCTTTCTTT. The rearrangement links TRBV5-1 to TRBJ1-1; TRBD1 agrees at 8 bases. With 0 bases clipped from V and 2 bases from J, the junction kept 6 bases outside the gene matches. This CDR3 is 16 amino acids long. Germline-derived CDR1 and CDR2 are SGHRS and YFSETQ.

The chain combines TRBV7-9 with TRBJ1-4; a weak D match, TRBD1 (5 bases). CDR3 size: 15 residues. Germline-derived CDR1 and CDR2 are SEHNR and FQNEAQ (reference sequence). Trimming shortened V by 5 bases and J by 3 bases, and 13 bases separated the two germline ends. The CDR3 protein is CASSILAGANEKLFF. The CDR3 DNA is TGTGCCAGCAGCATATTGGCGGGGGCTAATGAAAAACTGTTTTTT.

The chain couples TRBV18 to TRBJ1-5; D perhaps matches TRBD1 (6 bases). The CDR3 has 14 amino acids. Germline lookup yields CDR1 KGHSH and CDR2 LQKENI. Trimming removed 5 bases at V and 4 bases at J, with 12 bases between. CDR3 sequence (DNA): TGTGCCAGCTCAGCCGGGACAATGAATCAGCCCCAGCATTTT. This codes for CASSAGTMNQPQHF. The complete variable domain, with remaining parts taken from reference TRBV18 and TRBJ1-5, reads NAGVMQNPRHLVRRRGQEARLRCSPMKGHSHVYWYRQLPEEGLKFMVYLQKENIIDESGMPKERFSAEFPKEGPSILRIQQVVRGDSAAYFCASSAGTMNQPQHFGDGTRLSIL.

This clone has a handful of counts. The chain links TRBV7-2 to TRBJ1-5, with no clear D. CDR3 length equals 15 residues. Germline lookup yields CDR1 SGHTA and CDR2 FQGNSA. Trimming stripped 3 bases from V and 1 base from J, with 10 bases between. Written as DNA, the CDR3 is TGTGCCAGCAGCTTGGGGATTCGCAGCAATCAGCCCCAGCATTTT. Its translation is CASSLGIRSNQPQHF. Together with reference TRBV7-2 and TRBJ1-5, the CDR3 gives the full variable domain: GAGVSQSPSNKVTEKGKDVELRCDPISGHTALYWYRQSLGQGLEFLIYFQGNSAPDKSGLPSDRFSAERTGGSVSTLTIQRTQQEDSAVYLCASSLGIRSNQPQHFGDGTRLSIL.

The chain links TRBV5-1 to TRBJ1-1, with 8 bases aligning to TRBD1. Germline CDR1 and CDR2: SGHRS and YFSETQ. The length of the CDR3 is 14 residues. V lost 5 bases and J lost 2; bases outside the gene matches: 5. CDR3 in DNA: TGCGCCAGCAGATTTGACAGGGGTAACACTGAAGCTTTCTTT. Its translation is CASRFDRGNTEAFF.

This chain connects TRBV7-9 to TRBJ2-5; TRBD1 agrees at 10 bases. This CDR3 has 14 residues. Trimming removed 4 bases from V and 5 bases from J; junction bases left unmatched: 4. Germline V gives CDR1 SEHNR, CDR2 FQNEAQ (reference sequence). The CDR3 reads CASSSTGGLETQYF. CDR3 in DNA: TGTGCCAGCAGCTCGACAGGGGGCCTCGAGACCCAGTACTTC.

The chain has TRBV4-3 and TRBJ2-1; 7 bases match TRBD1. Germline CDR1 LGHNA, CDR2 YSLEER. Trimming cost V 1 base and J 4 bases; bases outside gene matches: 4. This CDR3 comprises 15 residues. The CDR3 bases are TGCGCCAGCAGCCAAGCGGGACAGAGATACAATGAGCAGTTCTTC. Encoded protein: CASSQAGQRYNEQFF.

The V call is TRBV2, the J call TRBJ1-3; D not certain. This CDR3 contains 13 residues. Looked up from germline, CDR1 is SNHLY and CDR2 is FYNNEI. V was trimmed by 4 bases and J by 4 bases, leaving 8 bases between them. CDR3 region: CASSVVGGNTIYF. CDR3 DNA: TGTGCCAGCAGTGTCGTGGGAGGAAACACCATATATTTT.

This clone was observed once. For the CDR3, the DNA is TGCGCCAGCAGCTTAAGTCCCGGTAACTATGGCTACACCTTC. Amino acid sequence: CASSLSPGNYGYTF. The V and J genes are TRBV5-1 and TRBJ1-2; D is unclear. The germline V gene has CDR1 SGHRS and CDR2 YFSETQ. V lost 2 bases, J lost 1 base, and 9 bases lay in between. The CDR3 is 14 amino acids.

The V call is TRBV9, the J call TRBJ1-6, with TRBD1 matching 10 bases. Germline values: CDR1 SGDLS, CDR2 YYNGEE. The CDR3 extends over 17 amino acids. V gave up 3 bases and J gave up 3 bases; unmatched junction bases: 6. The CDR3: CASSARQGAIYNSPLHF. The CDR3 nucleotides read TGTGCCAGCAGCGCCCGACAGGGGGCTATCTATAATTCACCCCTCCACTTT.

The CDR3 DNA is TGTGCCAGCAGCCTTTGGACTAGCGGGGTACAAGAGACCCAGTACTTC. This codes for CASSLWTSGVQETQYF. The chain recombines TRBV5-5 with TRBJ2-5; 12 bases align to TRBD2. CDR3 length equals 16 residues. The junction had 6 bases not matched to a gene; V was cut back by 4 bases and J by 2 bases. Germline V gives CDR1 SGHKS, CDR2 YYEKEE (reference sequence).

This chain uses TRBV19 with TRBJ2-5; possibly TRBD1 for D (5 bases). Germline CDR1 reads LNHDA; CDR2 reads SQIVND (reference sequence). This CDR3 has 14 residues. Trimming left V 3 bases short and J 7 bases short, with 15 bases between. The CDR3 spells CASSIRQGSGTQYF. The CDR3 DNA is TGTGCCAGTAGTATTAGGCAGGGTTCGGGGACCCAGTACTTC.

V and J are TRBV20-1 and TRBJ2-1; D call uncertain. Trimming left V 5 bases short and J 8 bases short, with 10 bases between. This CDR3 is 11 amino acids long. The germline V gene encodes CDR1 DFQATT and CDR2 SNEGSKA (reference sequence). In DNA, the CDR3 is TGCAGTGCTTCAAACATGGATGAGCAGTTCTTC. Protein product: CSASNMDEQFF.

The chain carries TRBV27 and TRBJ2-7; D not resolved. The CDR3 contains 15 residues. Germline V gene sequence: CDR1 MNHEY, CDR2 SMNVEV (reference sequence). V shed 5 bases and J shed 2 bases, with 16 bases lying between them. For the CDR3, the DNA is TGTGCCAGCAGTGGCGTGGGAAGGATCCCCTACGAGCAGTACTTC. Translated, it gives CASSGVGRIPYEQYF.

The rearrangement links TRBV19 to TRBJ2-7; 11 bases agree with TRBD1. V was pared by 5 bases and J by 3 bases, with 6 bases of the junction left unmatched. CDR3 size: 15 residues. Germline V gives CDR1 LNHDA, CDR2 SQIVND (reference sequence). The CDR3 sequence is CASSGPGQGVYEQYF. Written as DNA, the CDR3 is TGTGCCAGTAGTGGGCCGGGACAGGGGGTCTACGAGCAGTACTTC.